This T cell receptor (beta chain) was captured by sequencing in a study of radiotherapy plus CTLA-4 blockade in lung cancer. TCRdb's table, derived via immunoSEQ multiplex PCR, lists solely in-frame clones and lacks some. This sample has tens of thousands of clones, with 78% found just once. Germline CDR1 is MNHEY and CDR2 is SVGAGI. J gave up 5 bases and V 5 bases, and 7 bases lay outside the gene matches. This CDR3 has 15 amino acids. The V and J genes are TRBV6-5 and TRBJ1-1; 11 bases fit TRBD1. The receptor was isolated from a human donor with non-small cell lung cancer who had a partial response to radiotherapy plus ipilimumab. Some clones in this sample may be carry-over from other donors' samples. This specimen consisted of peripheral blood, obtained from a patient treated with radiotherapy plus ipilimumab. The DNA of the CDR3 is TGTGCCAGCAGTCTCCGGACAGGGGGCGGGACTGAAGCTTTCTTT. This codes for CASSLRTGGGTEAFF.